These 25 T cell receptor beta chains were sequenced from one sample in a study of post-analysis software for immune sequencing data. cDNA libraries for TCR beta contained unique molecular identifiers. TCRdb recomputed calls from the PCR reads with MiXCR, one row per CDR3 protein. The sample has over 150,000 distinct CDR3 sequences, 36% seen once. The source material was blood, sampled after autologous hematopoietic stem cell transplantation. These TCRs come from a girl aged 10-17 years with multiple sclerosis.

This clonotype was recorded a few times. The chain couples TRBV27 to TRBJ1-2; the match to TRBD1 covers 9 bases. The CDR3 is 15 residues long. The germline gives CDR1 MNHEY, CDR2 SMNVEV (reference sequence). Trimming cost V 7 bases and J 6 bases; bases outside gene matches: 12. CDR3 DNA: TGTGCCAGCAAGTTTGGGGACAGGGCCGGTCATGGCTACACCTTC. Residues: CASKFGDRAGHGYTF.

This clonotype came up once. The genes are TRBV20-1 and TRBJ2-3, with no clear D. The CDR3 length is 15 residues. From germline, CDR1 is DFQATT and CDR2 SNEGSKA (reference sequence). Deletions cut 0 bases from V and 4 bases from J, with 14 bases between. This chain's CDR3 is CSARDRPWVADTQYF. CDR3 in DNA: TGCAGTGCTAGAGATAGGCCGTGGGTCGCAGATACGCAGTATTTT.

J is TRBJ1-2 and V is TRBV29-1; no reliable D call. V lost 6 bases, J lost 8 bases, and 19 bases lay in between. This CDR3 is 13 amino acids long. CDR1 and CDR2 (germline): SQVTM, ANQGSEA. CDR3 region: CSVPGPTTGGYTF. CDR3 nucleotides: TGCAGCGTGCCCGGGCCAACAACCGGCGGCTACACCTTC.

This clonotype was counted between two and nine times. The chain recombines TRBV12-3 or TRBV12-4 with TRBJ2-5; tentatively, D is TRBD1 (5 bases). This CDR3 has 18 amino acids. Trimming cost V 2 bases and J 5 bases, with 24 bases left between them. As DNA, the CDR3 is TGTGCCAGCAGTTTAAGGGGTGGTAACATACCCATGGGGGAGACCCAGTACTTC. As protein: CASSLRGGNIPMGETQYF.

This clonotype was found a few times. V gene TRBV12-5 combines with J gene TRBJ2-1; TRBD1 is a possible D gene (6 bases). The CDR3 consists of 11 residues. CDR1 is LGHNT, CDR2 FRNRAP, per germline. V was pared by 2 bases and J by 10 bases, with 6 bases between. CDR3 protein: CASGLRGEQFF. CDR3 sequence (DNA): TGTGCTAGTGGTTTGAGGGGGGAGCAGTTCTTC.

A single count supports this clonotype. V and J are TRBV5-1 and TRBJ2-2; D is undetermined. CDR1 is SGHRS, CDR2 YFSETQ, per germline. This CDR3 spans 16 amino acids. Trimming removed 1 base at V and 0 bases at J, with 10 bases between. Here the CDR3 reads CASSLIPATNTGELFF. CDR3 DNA sequence: TGCGCCAGCAGCTTGATTCCAGCGACGAACACCGGGGAGCTGTTTTTT.

This clonotype appeared a few times. The chain links TRBV5-1 to TRBJ1-1, with unresolved D. The V and J ends lost 3 bases and 1 base respectively, with 7 bases between them. The CDR3 is made up of 13 amino acids. Germline V gene data show CDR1 as SGHRS and CDR2 as YFSETQ. DNA of the CDR3: TGCGCCAGCAGCTGGGGTCCGAACACTGAAGCTTTCTTT. Its protein product is CASSWGPNTEAFF.

As to this clonotype: At one of its ends the junction is not consistent with the germline gene, which may arise from a read error. The V and J genes are TRBV5-6 and TRBJ1-2, with 9 bases fitting TRBD1. Germline CDR1 reads SGHDT; CDR2 reads YYEEEE. The CDR3 spans 14 residues. DNA of the CDR3: TGTACCAGCAGCGGCCGTGGGACAGGGCATGGCTACACCTTC. As protein: CTSSGRGTGHGYTF. The whole variable domain, filled in from reference TRBV5-6 and TRBJ1-2, reads DAGVTQSPTHLIKTRGQQVTLRCSPKSGHDTVSWYQQALGQGPQFIFQYYEEEERQRGNFPDRFSGHQFPNYSSELNVNALLLGDSALYLCTSSGRGTGHGYTFGSGTRLTVV.

This clonotype was recorded a few times. The chain is built from TRBV4-3 and TRBJ2-7; no reliable D call. CDR3 size: 15 residues. V gave up 1 base and J gave up 3 bases, with 13 bases separating them. Germline loops: CDR1 LGHNA, CDR2 YSLEER. Here the CDR3 reads CASSQAGSQGYEQYF. Here the CDR3 DNA reads TGCGCCAGCAGCCAAGCGGGTAGCCAAGGCTACGAGCAGTACTTC.

V and J are TRBV6-5 and TRBJ2-1; TRBD1 agrees at 8 bases. V trimming: 4 bases; J trimming: 14 bases; junction bases outside the gene matches: 7. Germline assignment: CDR1 MNHEY and CDR2 SVGAGI. The CDR3 runs 12 residues. The CDR3 DNA is TGTGCCAGCAGTTTAGGACAGGGAGCAAAGTTCTTC. Translation: CASSLGQGAKFF.

A few counts support this clonotype. The chain joins TRBV5-1 to TRBJ2-7, with D hard to call. V lost 4 bases, J lost 2 bases, and 10 bases lay in between. The CDR3 covers 13 residues. Germline CDR1 and CDR2: SGHRS and YFSETQ. This CDR3 reads CASSHYDTYEQYF. The CDR3 DNA sequence: TGCGCCAGCAGCCACTACGACACCTACGAGCAGTACTTC. The full variable domain, completed using reference TRBV5-1 and TRBJ2-7, is KAGVTQTPRYLIKTRGQQVTLSCSPISGHRSVSWYQQTPGQGLQFLFEYFSETQRNKGNFPGRFSGRQFSNSRSEMNVSTLELGDSALYLCASSHYDTYEQYFGPGTRLTVT.

The CDR3: CASSQGTVPPLHF. The CDR3 bases are TGTGCCAGCAGCCAGGGGACAGTTCCACCCCTCCACTTT. The V gene is TRBV28, the J gene TRBJ1-6; 7 positions match TRBD1. Germline trimming cut 6 bases from V and 11 bases from J; bases unmatched to any gene: 7. The CDR3 sequence is 13 residues long. Germline V lookup: CDR1 MDHEN, CDR2 SYDVKM.

This clonotype turned up a few times. The CDR3 coding sequence is TGTGCCAGCAGCAAACGAGGGGGGGGAAGAGAGGTGGAGACCCAGTACTTC. This translates into CASSKRGGGREVETQYF. The chain uses TRBV11-3 and TRBJ2-5; a possible D gene is TRBD2 (7 bases). Germline CDR1 SGHNT, CDR2 YENEEA. V gave up 5 bases and J gave up 5 bases, with 24 bases separating them. The CDR3 runs 17 residues.

In its sample, this clonotype was seen a few times. This sequence joins TRBV20-1 and TRBJ1-6; TRBD1 agrees at 8 bases. The V gene end was trimmed by 0 bases and the J gene end by 8 bases; junction bases not matched to a gene: 6. CDR3 size: 15 residues. The germline V gene encodes CDR1 DFQATT and CDR2 SNEGSKA (reference sequence). The CDR3: CSARDIGQGHSPLHF. The CDR3 bases are TGCAGTGCTAGAGATATCGGACAGGGCCATTCACCCCTCCACTTT.

This clonotype was seen a few times. The chain couples TRBV20-1 to TRBJ2-1; no clear D. Germline CDR1 and CDR2: DFQATT and SNEGSKA (reference sequence). The CDR3 covers 14 residues. Trimming left V 1 base short and J 0 bases short, with 7 bases between. CDR3: CSARGWVSYNEQFF. Here the CDR3 DNA reads TGCAGTGCTAGAGGCTGGGTCTCCTACAATGAGCAGTTCTTC.

The table lists this clonotype with a few counts. The J gene is TRBJ2-3, the V gene TRBV7-2, with D tentatively TRBD2 (5 bases). Per the germline V gene, CDR1 is SGHTA and CDR2 is FQGNSA. V dropped 3 bases and J dropped 3 bases, with 13 bases sitting between them. The CDR3 is made up of 15 amino acids. CDR3 bases: TGTGCCAGCAGCTTGGGAGCGGAGACTACAGATACGCAGTATTTT. This encodes CASSLGAETTDTQYF. Full variable domain (remainder filled in from reference TRBV7-2 and TRBJ2-3): GAGVSQSPSNKVTEKGKDVELRCDPISGHTALYWYRQSLGQGLEFLIYFQGNSAPDKSGLPSDRFSAERTGGSVSTLTIQRTQQEDSAVYLCASSLGAETTDTQYFGPGTRLTVL.

The sample holds a few counts of this clonotype. This chain joins TRBV12-3 or TRBV12-4 and TRBJ2-5; D perhaps matches TRBD2 (5 bases). The CDR3 is 14 residues long. Trimming removed 5 bases at V and 5 bases at J, with 15 bases between. CDR3 protein: CASSTLWGEETQYF. CDR3 DNA: TGTGCCAGCAGTACCTTGTGGGGAGAGGAGACCCAGTACTTC.

There are a few counts of this clonotype. The rearrangement links TRBV7-9 to TRBJ2-3, with TRBD2 as a possible D gene (5 bases). The germline V and J ends were trimmed by 5 bases and 12 bases, with 21 bases remaining between them. From germline, CDR1 is SEHNR and CDR2 FQNEAQ (reference sequence). The CDR3 spans 14 residues. In DNA form, the CDR3 reads TGTGCCAGCAGCGTAGGATCGACTGGAGGTCCCCAGTATTTT. This codes for CASSVGSTGGPQYF.

The sample holds a few counts of this clonotype. The J gene is TRBJ2-7, the V gene TRBV20-1; the D gene is possibly TRBD1 (6 bases). Germline values: CDR1 DFQATT, CDR2 SNEGSKA (reference sequence). The CDR3 sequence is 15 residues long. V was cut by 5 bases and J by 4 bases, with 21 bases left in between. The CDR3 DNA reads as TGCAGTGCTGGGGGCGAGGGGTCTGACTTTTACGAGCAGTACTTC. Translation gives CSAGGEGSDFYEQYF.

This rearrangement joins TRBV7-6 to TRBJ2-2, with D tentatively TRBD1 (6 bases). With 1 base removed from V and 1 base from J, the gap between germline ends came to 10 bases. In germline, CDR1 is SGHVS, CDR2 FNYEAQ. This CDR3 is built from 16 residues. The CDR3 DNA reads TGTGCCAGCAGCTTAGAACACAGGGTGAACACCGGGGAGCTGTTTTTT. It yields the protein CASSLEHRVNTGELFF.

This clonotype was recorded a few times. This chain joins TRBV7-6 and TRBJ1-2; D is unclear. This CDR3 has 15 amino acids. Looked up from germline, CDR1 is SGHVS and CDR2 is FNYEAQ. V lost 4 bases, J lost 4 bases, and 16 bases lay in between. The CDR3, as DNA: TGTGCCAGCAGCTACCACTTCAGGACTACCTATGGCTACACCTTC. Translated: CASSYHFRTTYGYTF.

This clonotype was counted once. V and J are TRBV30 and TRBJ2-2; D gene ambiguous. CDR1 is GTSNPN and CDR2 is SVGIG in the germline V gene (reference sequence). V dropped 0 bases and J dropped 6 bases, with 2 bases sitting between them. CDR3 size: 11 residues. The CDR3 protein is CAWSVAGELFF. The CDR3 nucleotides read TGTGCCTGGAGTGTTGCCGGGGAGCTGTTTTTT. Supplemented by reference TRBV30 and TRBJ2-2, the full variable domain reads SQTIHQWPATLVQPVGSPLSLECTVEGTSNPNLYWYRQAAGRGLQLLFYSVGIGQISSEVPQNLSASRPQDRQFILSSKKLLLSDSGFYLCAWSVAGELFFGEGSRLTVL.

In its sample, this clonotype was seen a few times. One end of the junction fails to match germline, which may point to a read error. V usage is TRBV7-7 and J usage is TRBJ2-7; D is uncertain. The CDR3 contains 14 residues. Germline CDR1 and CDR2: SSHAT and FNYEAQ (reference sequence). CDR3 bases: TGTGCTAGCAGCTTAGATTCCATTACGGTCGAGCAGTACTTC. This translates into CASSLDSITVEQYF.

This clonotype was seen more than once but under ten times. The chain uses TRBV7-3 and TRBJ2-1; 7 nucleotides line up with TRBD1. The CDR3 spans 15 residues. Germline V gene data show CDR1 as SGHTA and CDR2 as FQGTGA. V lost 4 bases and J lost 6; bases outside the gene matches: 9. In DNA, the CDR3 is TGTGCCAGCAGCTCCAACGGACAGGAGGCCAATGAGCAGTTCTTC. Its protein is CASSSNGQEANEQFF.

This clonotype has just a few counts. The rearrangement links TRBV10-3 to TRBJ2-3, with TRBD1 identical over 12 bases. The J segment lost 5 bases and the V segment lost 8 bases, leaving 5 bases of the junction unmatched. The CDR3 totals 14 residues. CDR1 ENHRY and CDR2 SYGVKD come from the germline V gene. The CDR3 nucleotides read TGTGCCATCGGGGGACAGGGGGCTAGAGATACGCAGTATTTT. It encodes CAIGGQGARDTQYF.